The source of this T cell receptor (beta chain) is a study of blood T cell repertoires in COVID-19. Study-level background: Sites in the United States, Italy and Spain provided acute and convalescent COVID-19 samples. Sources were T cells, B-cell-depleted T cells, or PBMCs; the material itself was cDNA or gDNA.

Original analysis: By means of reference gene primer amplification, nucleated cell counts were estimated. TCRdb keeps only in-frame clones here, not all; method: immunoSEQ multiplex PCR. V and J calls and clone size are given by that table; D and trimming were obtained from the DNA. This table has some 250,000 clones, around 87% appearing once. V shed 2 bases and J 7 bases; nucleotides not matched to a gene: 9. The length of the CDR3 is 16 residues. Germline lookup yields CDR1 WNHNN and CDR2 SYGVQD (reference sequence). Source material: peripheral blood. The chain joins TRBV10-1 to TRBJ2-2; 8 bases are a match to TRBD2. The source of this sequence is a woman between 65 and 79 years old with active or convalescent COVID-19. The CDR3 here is CASSERRGDRSGELFF. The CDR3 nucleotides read TGCGCCAGCAGTGAGCGGCGGGGGGATAGGAGCGGGGAGCTGTTTTTT.